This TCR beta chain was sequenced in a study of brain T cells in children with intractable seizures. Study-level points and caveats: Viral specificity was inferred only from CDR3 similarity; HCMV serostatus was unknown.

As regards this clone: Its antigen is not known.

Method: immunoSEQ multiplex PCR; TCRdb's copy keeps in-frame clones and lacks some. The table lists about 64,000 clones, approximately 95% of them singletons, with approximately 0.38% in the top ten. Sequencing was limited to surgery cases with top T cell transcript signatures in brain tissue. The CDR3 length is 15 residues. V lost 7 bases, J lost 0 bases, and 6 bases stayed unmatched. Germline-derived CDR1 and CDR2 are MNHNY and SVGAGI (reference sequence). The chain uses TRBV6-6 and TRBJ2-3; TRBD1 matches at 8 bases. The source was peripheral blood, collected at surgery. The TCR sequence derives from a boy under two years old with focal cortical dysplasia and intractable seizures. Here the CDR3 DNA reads TGTGCCAGCACCAGAAACAGGGGGAGCACAGATACGCAGTATTTT. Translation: CASTRNRGSTDTQYF.